This T cell receptor (beta chain) was captured in a study of blood T cell repertoires in COVID-19. On the study more broadly: Samples of COVID-19 (acute and convalescent) were obtained from the United States, Italy and Spain. Nucleic acid was either cDNA or gDNA, and it came from T cells, B-cell-depleted T cells, or PBMCs.

Authors' data handling: Amplification with reference gene primers provided the estimates of nucleated cell counts. Sequenced by immunoSEQ multiplex PCR; TCRdb stores in-frame clones only, minus some. V and J calls plus clone size are reproduced from that table; the DNA served to infer D and trimming. This table has about 59,000 clones, around 90% appearing once. Germline values: CDR1 SGHVS, CDR2 FQNEAQ. Trimming at V came to 4 bases and at J to 1 base, leaving 11 bases not matched to a gene. The length of the CDR3 is 20 residues. The clonotype was recovered from a man of 80 years or more with acute or convalescent COVID-19. The chain couples TRBV7-8 to TRBJ2-2; TRBD2 agrees at 14 bases. What was sequenced was peripheral blood. The CDR3 loop is CASSSPRLAGGRMNTGELFF. CDR3 in DNA: TGTGCCAGCAGCTCCCCCCGACTAGCGGGGGGGCGGATGAACACCGGGGAGCTGTTTTTT. Full variable domain (rest looked up from reference TRBV7-8 and TRBJ2-2): GAGVSQSPRYKVAKRGQDVALRCDPISGHVSLFWYQQALGQGPEFLTYFQNEAQLDKSGLPSDRFFAERPEGSVSTLKIQRTQQEDSAVYLCASSSPRLAGGRMNTGELFFGEGSRLTVL.